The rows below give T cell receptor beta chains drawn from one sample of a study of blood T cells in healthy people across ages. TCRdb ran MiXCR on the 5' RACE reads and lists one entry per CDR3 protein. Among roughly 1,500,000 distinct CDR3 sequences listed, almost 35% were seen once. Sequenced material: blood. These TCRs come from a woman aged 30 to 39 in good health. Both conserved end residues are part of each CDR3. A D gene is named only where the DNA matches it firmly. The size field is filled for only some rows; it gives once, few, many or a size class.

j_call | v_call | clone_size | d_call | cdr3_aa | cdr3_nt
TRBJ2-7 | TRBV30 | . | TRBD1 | CAWSRGGTLPYEQYF | TGTGCCTGGAGTCGAGGGGGCACCCTCCCCTACGAGCAGTACTTC
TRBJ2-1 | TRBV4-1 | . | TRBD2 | CASSQVISGGTHEQFF | TGCGCCAGCAGCCAAGTGATTAGCGGGGGGACACATGAGCAGTTCTTC
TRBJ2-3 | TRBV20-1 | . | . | CSDLVEGTDTQYF | TGCAGCGACTTAGTGGAAGGCACAGATACGCAGTATTTT
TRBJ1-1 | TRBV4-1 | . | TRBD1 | CVSAQLGTGGYPEAFF | TGCGTCAGCGCCCAATTAGGGACAGGGGGCTACCCTGAAGCTTTCTTT
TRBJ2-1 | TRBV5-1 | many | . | CASSLAGAVRDEQFF | TGCGCCAGCAGCTTGGCAGGGGCCGTCAGGGATGAGCAGTTCTTC
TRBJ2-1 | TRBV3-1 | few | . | CASSQAEGLGYSDEQFF | TGTGCCAGCAGCCAAGCAGAGGGGCTGGGATACAGTGATGAGCAGTTCTTC
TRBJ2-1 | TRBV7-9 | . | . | CASSSVGMQFF | TGTGCCAGCAGCTCGGTCGGTATGCAGTTCTTC
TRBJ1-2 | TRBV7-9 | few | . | CASSLDGTEIYGYTF | TGTGCCAGCAGCTTAGACGGGACGGAGATCTATGGCTACACCTTC
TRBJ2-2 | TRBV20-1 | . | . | CSASAGKLYTGELFF | TGCAGTGCGTCCGCGGGAAAGCTATATACCGGGGAGCTGTTTTTT
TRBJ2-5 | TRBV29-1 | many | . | CSVGGGGEQYF | TGCAGCGTTGGGGGTGGGGGTGAGCAGTACTTC
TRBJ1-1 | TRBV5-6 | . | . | CASSLASRRNTEAFF | TGTGCCAGCAGCTTGGCGAGCAGGAGGAACACTGAAGCTTTCTTT
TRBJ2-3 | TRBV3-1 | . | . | CASSQAGTYTGTQYF | TGTGCCAGCAGCCAAGCCGGGACATACACAGGTACGCAGTATTTT
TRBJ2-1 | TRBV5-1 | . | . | CASSLELGGNEQFF | TGCGCCAGCAGCTTGGAACTAGGGGGCAATGAGCAGTTCTTC
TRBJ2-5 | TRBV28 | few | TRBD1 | CASSLQGARQETQYF | TGTGCCAGCAGTTTACAGGGGGCGCGACAAGAGACCCAGTACTTC
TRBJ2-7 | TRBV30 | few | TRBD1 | CAWNRDSSYEQYF | TGTGCCTGGAATAGGGACAGCTCCTACGAGCAGTACTTC
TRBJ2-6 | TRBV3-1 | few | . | CASTPGSGANVLTF | TGTGCCAGCACCCCCGGCTCTGGGGCCAACGTCCTGACTTTC
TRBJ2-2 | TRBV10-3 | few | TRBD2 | CAIKRGDNTGELFF | TGTGCCATCAAGCGGGGGGATAACACCGGGGAGCTGTTTTTT
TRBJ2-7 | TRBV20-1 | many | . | CSATSSGEQYF | TGCAGTGCTACAAGCTCCGGCGAGCAGTACTTC
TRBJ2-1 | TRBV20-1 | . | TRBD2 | CSASPLLAETYDEQFF | TGCAGTGCTAGCCCTTTACTAGCGGAGACCTACGATGAGCAGTTCTTC
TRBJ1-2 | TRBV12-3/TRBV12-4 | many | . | CASSLGVNYGYTF | TGTGCCAGCAGTTTAGGGGTGAACTATGGCTACACCTTC
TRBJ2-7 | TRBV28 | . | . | CASSWGIGVIYEQYF | TGTGCCAGCAGTTGGGGGATAGGGGTTATCTACGAGCAGTACTTC
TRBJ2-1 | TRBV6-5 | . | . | CAGSYGAGSDEQFF | TGTGCCGGCAGTTACGGAGCCGGGAGTGATGAGCAGTTCTTC
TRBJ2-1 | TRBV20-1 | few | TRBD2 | CSARGASGRASNEQFF | TGCAGTGCTAGGGGAGCCAGCGGGAGGGCCTCTAATGAGCAGTTCTTC
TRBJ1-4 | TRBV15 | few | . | CATSRVSEPATNEKLFF | TGTGCCACCAGCAGAGTGTCTGAGCCTGCAACTAATGAAAAACTGTTTTTT
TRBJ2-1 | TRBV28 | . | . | CASKRLEGADEQFF | TGTGCCAGCAAAAGGTTGGAGGGGGCGGATGAGCAGTTCTTC
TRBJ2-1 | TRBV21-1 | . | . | CASSNGTGEQFF | TGTGCCAGCAGCAATGGGACAGGAGAGCAGTTCTTC
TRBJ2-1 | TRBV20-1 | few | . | CSARAGPLYNEQFF | TGCAGTGCTAGAGCGGGGCCTCTGTACAATGAGCAGTTCTTC
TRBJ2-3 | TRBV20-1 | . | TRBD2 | CSAGGASGGDTQYF | TGCAGTGCCGGCGGGGCTAGCGGGGGGGATACGCAGTATTTT
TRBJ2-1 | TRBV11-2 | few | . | CASLRRAGGNEQFF | TGTGCCAGCCTAAGGAGGGCCGGGGGCAATGAGCAGTTCTTC
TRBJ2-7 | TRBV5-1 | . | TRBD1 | CASSSRVRDRAYEQYF | TGCGCCAGCAGCTCTCGCGTTCGGGACAGGGCCTACGAGCAGTACTTC
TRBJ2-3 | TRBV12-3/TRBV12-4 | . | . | CASSSPRIRNLTFTDTQYF | TGTGCCAGCAGTTCCCCCCGAATTAGGAACCTAACCTTTACAGATACGCAGTATTTT
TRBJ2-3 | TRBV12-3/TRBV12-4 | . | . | CASSLLVNADTQYF | TGTGCCAGCAGTTTACTAGTCAACGCAGATACGCAGTATTTT
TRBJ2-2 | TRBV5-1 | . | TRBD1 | CASSRDSLNTGELFF | TGCGCCAGCAGCCGGGACAGTCTAAACACCGGGGAGCTGTTTTTT
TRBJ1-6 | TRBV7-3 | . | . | CASSLRTDRDSPLHF | TGTGCCAGCAGCCTTCGGACGGACCGAGATTCACCCCTCCACTTT
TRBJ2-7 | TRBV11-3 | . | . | CAGSLGRTASYEQYF | TGTGCCGGCAGCTTAGGGCGGACAGCTTCCTACGAGCAGTACTTC
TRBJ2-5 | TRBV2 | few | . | CASSEGDEVAQYF | TGTGCCAGCAGTGAAGGAGACGAGGTGGCCCAGTACTTC
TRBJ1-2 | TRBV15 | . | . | CATSRDSLGGSYGYTF | TGTGCCACCAGCAGAGACTCCCTTGGGGGGTCCTATGGCTACACCTTC
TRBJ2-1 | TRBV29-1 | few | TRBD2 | CSVEEPGLAGDNEQFF | TGCAGCGTTGAAGAACCTGGACTAGCGGGGGACAATGAGCAGTTCTTC
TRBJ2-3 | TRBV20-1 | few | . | CSARTLVTDTQYF | TGCAGTGCCAGGACCCTGGTGACAGATACGCAGTATTTT
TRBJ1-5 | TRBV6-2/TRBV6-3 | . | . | CASSRRAAQPQHF | TGTGCCTCCTCACGCAGGGCTGCTCAGCCCCAGCATTTT
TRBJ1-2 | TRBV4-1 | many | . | CAAGQPNYGYTF | TGCGCGGCAGGGCAGCCGAACTATGGCTACACCTTC
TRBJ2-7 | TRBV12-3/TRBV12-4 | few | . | CASRQGLSEQYF | TGTGCCAGCAGACAGGGCTTGAGCGAGCAGTACTTC
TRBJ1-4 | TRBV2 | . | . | CASSEVGPGLEGSEKLFF | TGTGCCAGCAGTGAAGTAGGCCCTGGACTTGAAGGCTCTGAAAAACTGTTTTTT
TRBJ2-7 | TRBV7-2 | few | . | CASSPSSSGIYEQYF | TGTGCCAGCAGCCCCAGCAGCTCAGGGATCTACGAGCAGTACTTC
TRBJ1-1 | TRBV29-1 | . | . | CSVEEGGRRTEAFF | TGCAGCGTTGAAGAGGGTGGGAGACGGACCGAAGCTTTCTTT
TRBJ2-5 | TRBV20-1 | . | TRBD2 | CSAPRIAGSRETQYF | TGCAGTGCCCCCCGGATAGCGGGGTCGAGGGAGACCCAGTACTTC
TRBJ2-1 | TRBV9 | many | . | CASSPNANEQFF | TGTGCCAGCAGCCCCAACGCCAATGAGCAGTTCTTC
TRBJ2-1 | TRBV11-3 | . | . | CASSFPPRGIYNEQFF | TGTGCCAGCAGCTTCCCCCCGCGCGGGATTTACAATGAGCAGTTCTTC
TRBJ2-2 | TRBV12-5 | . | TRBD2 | CASGLIVAGVAGELFF | TGTGCTAGTGGTTTGATAGTAGCGGGAGTAGCCGGGGAGCTGTTTTTT
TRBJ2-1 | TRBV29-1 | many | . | CSVHTGPISYNEQFF | TGCAGCGTTCATACTGGACCAATCTCCTACAATGAGCAGTTCTTC
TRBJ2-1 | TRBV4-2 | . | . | CASSQAGAGGSYNEQFF | TGTGCCAGCAGCCAAGCGGGGGCGGGCGGGTCCTACAATGAGCAGTTCTTC
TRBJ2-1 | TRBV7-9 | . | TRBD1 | CASSSLGQGNDNEQFF | TGTGCCAGCAGCTCCCTGGGACAGGGGAACGACAATGAGCAGTTCTTC
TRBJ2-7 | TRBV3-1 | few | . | CASSQEPGRLAYEQYF | TGTGCCAGCAGCCAAGAGCCGGGTCGGCTAGCCTACGAGCAGTACTTC